Below, 8 T cell receptor beta chains from the same sample are listed, as sequenced in a study of cytomegalovirus exposure and HLA in healthy donors. With 60 Vbeta and 13 Jbeta primers, the PCR was carried out. Method: immunoSEQ multiplex PCR; TCRdb's copy keeps in-frame clones and lacks some. This sample has some 170,000 clones, with approximately 81% found just once. Sequences were obtained from PBMCs. These TCRs come from a woman aged 30 to 39 in good health and CMV-seropositive.

The J gene is TRBJ2-5, the V gene TRBV2, with a possible D match to TRBD1 (6 bases). The DNA end lines up better with TRBJ2-7; the J call may be wrong. Germline CDR1 is SNHLY and CDR2 is FYNNEI. CDR3 length: 14 amino acids. Here the CDR3 DNA reads TGTGCCAGCAGTGGACAGGAGAGCTCCTACGAGCAGTACTTC. Translation gives CASSGQESSYEQYF.

The rearrangement joins TRBV28 to TRBJ2-7; D not resolved. Per germline, CDR1 MDHEN and CDR2 SYDVKM. V lost 2 bases and J lost 3, with 8 bases in between. CDR3 length: 13 amino acids. The CDR3 is CASSLNRYYEQYF. CDR3 nucleotides: TGTGCCAGCAGTTTAAACAGATACTACGAGCAGTACTTC.

This chain links TRBV7-9 with TRBJ2-7, with 7 bases that match TRBD1. Germline V gene data show CDR1 as SEHNR and CDR2 as FQNEAQ (reference sequence). The CDR3 length is 14 residues. J lost 3 bases, V lost 1 base, and 3 bases had no gene match. The CDR3 nucleotides are TGTGCCAGCAGCTTAGTGGGACAGATCTACGAGCAGTACTTC. It yields the protein CASSLVGQIYEQYF. Filled out from reference TRBV7-9 and TRBJ2-7, the complete variable domain reads DTGVSQNPRHKITKRGQNVTFRCDPISEHNRLYWYRQTLGQGPEFLTYFQNEAQLEKSRLLSDRFSAERPKGSFSTLEIQRTEQGDSAMYLCASSLVGQIYEQYFGPGTRLTVT.

This chain joins TRBV15 and TRBJ2-3, with 14 bases that match TRBD2. CDR1 and CDR2 (germline): LNHNV, YYDKDF (reference sequence). This CDR3 region has 16 residues. The ends lost 7 bases at V and 5 bases at J; junction bases unmatched: 8. The CDR3 nucleotides read TGTGCCACCACTCTAAGGACTAGCGGGGGGCTAGATACGCAGTATTTT. Protein sequence: CATTLRTSGGLDTQYF. The full variable domain, rest sourced from reference TRBV15 and TRBJ2-3, is DAMVIQNPRYQVTQFGKPVTLSCSQTLNHNVMYWYQQKSSQAPKLLFHYYDKDFNNEADTPDNFQSRRPNTSFCFLDIRSPGLGDTAMYLCATTLRTSGGLDTQYFGPGTRLTVL.

This clone was seen only once. This chain links TRBV4-1 with TRBJ2-1; 8 bases align to TRBD2. The germline CDR1 and CDR2 sequences are MGHRA and YSYEKL. After removal of 0 bases from V and 12 bases from J, the junction contained 16 bases not matched to a gene. The CDR3 has 17 residues. CDR3 nucleotide sequence: TGCGCCAGCAGCCAAGAGGGGTCCGGGGGGGTCGGGCTGGGGCAGTTCTTC. It codes for CASSQEGSGGVGLGQFF.

The rearrangement joins TRBV2 to TRBJ2-2; 9 bases fit TRBD1. The CDR3 runs 15 residues. Germline V lookup: CDR1 SNHLY, CDR2 FYNNEI. Germline trimming cut 4 bases from V and 3 bases from J; bases unmatched to any gene: 3. In DNA form, the CDR3 reads TGTGCCAGCAGTGGACAGGGGGAGGACACCGGGGAGCTGTTTTTT. Amino acids: CASSGQGEDTGELFF.

This clone showed up just once. The rearrangement uses TRBV2 and TRBJ1-2; 10 bases are a match to TRBD1. Per the germline V gene, CDR1 is SNHLY and CDR2 is FYNNEI. This CDR3 comprises 13 residues. Losses at the gene ends were 6 bases for V and 6 bases for J; bases not matched to a gene: 4. Here the CDR3 DNA reads TGTGCCAGCAGGACAGGGGGCTCGAATGGCTACACCTTC. The encoded protein is CASRTGGSNGYTF.

The chain is built from TRBV5-6 and TRBJ2-5; weak D call: TRBD1 (6 bases). The CDR3 length is 13 residues. Germline V gene data show CDR1 as SGHDT and CDR2 as YYEEEE. V shed 0 bases and J shed 7 bases, with 10 bases lying between them. CDR3 residues: CASSLGGLGTQYF. The CDR3 DNA is TGTGCCAGCAGCTTGGGGGGGCTGGGGACCCAGTACTTC.